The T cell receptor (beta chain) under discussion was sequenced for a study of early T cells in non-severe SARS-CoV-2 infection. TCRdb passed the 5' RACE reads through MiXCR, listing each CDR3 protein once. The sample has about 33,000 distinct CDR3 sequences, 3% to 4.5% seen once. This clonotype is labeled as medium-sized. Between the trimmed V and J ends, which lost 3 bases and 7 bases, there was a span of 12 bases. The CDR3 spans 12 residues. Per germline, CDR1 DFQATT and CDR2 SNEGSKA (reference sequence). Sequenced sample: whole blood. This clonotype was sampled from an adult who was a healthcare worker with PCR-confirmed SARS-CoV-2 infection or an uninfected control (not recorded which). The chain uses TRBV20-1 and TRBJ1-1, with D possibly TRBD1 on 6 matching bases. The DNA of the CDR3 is TGCAGTGCTAGGAAACCACAGGGTGAAGCTTTCTTT. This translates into CSARKPQGEAFF.